These 14 T cell receptor beta chains originate from one sample sequenced in a study of blood T cell repertoires in COVID-19. Sequenced by immunoSEQ multiplex PCR; TCRdb stores in-frame clones only, minus some. The sample shows roughly 100,000 clones, about 86% of them seen only once. Sequencing input: peripheral blood. Receptor source: a woman between 65 and 79 years old with acute or convalescent COVID-19.

The rearrangement links TRBV11-3 to TRBJ1-1, with 7 bases fitting TRBD1. CDR1 is SGHNT and CDR2 is YENEEA in the germline V gene. V dropped 5 bases and J dropped 4; count of bases not matched to a gene: 7. CDR3 length: 14 amino acids. The CDR3 coding sequence is TGTGCCAGCAGCCCTAGACAGGGTTCCACTGAAGCTTTCTTT. It specifies CASSPRQGSTEAFF. The full variable domain, with the rest looked up from reference TRBV11-3 and TRBJ1-1, is EAGVVQSPRYKIIEKKQPVAFWCNPISGHNTLYWYLQNLGQGPELLIRYENEEAVDDSQLPKDRFSAERLKGVDSTLKIQPAELGDSAVYLCASSPRQGSTEAFFGQGTRLTVV.

This clone was observed a handful of times. V is TRBV5-1 and J is TRBJ2-3; TRBD2 aligns across 8 bases. Germline V CDR1 and CDR2: SGHRS, YFSETQ. Trimming at V came to 0 bases and at J to 4 bases, leaving 7 bases not matched to a gene. This CDR3 spans 16 amino acids. CDR3 DNA sequence: TGCGCCAGCAGCTTGGTCGGGGGGGCAGCGGCAGATACGCAGTATTTT. This gives the protein CASSLVGGAAADTQYF.

This clone was seen only a few times. This sequence joins TRBV10-2 and TRBJ2-5; D call uncertain. Germline CDR1 and CDR2: WSHSY and SAAADI. CDR3 length: 15 amino acids. V shed 1 base and J shed 7 bases, with 16 bases lying between them. The CDR3 is CASSEFVVDTTTQYF. The CDR3 region has the DNA TGCGCCAGCAGTGAGTTCGTGGTAGACACCACGACCCAGTACTTC.

The chain employs TRBV13 and TRBJ2-4; TRBD1 might be the D (5 bases). V was shortened by 3 bases and J by 5 bases, with 11 bases between the two germline ends. The CDR3 is made up of 14 amino acids. From germline, CDR1 is PRHDT and CDR2 FYEKMQ (reference sequence). The CDR3 DNA follows: TGTGCCAGCAGCTTTTCAGGGTTGGAAAACATTCAGTACTTC. Its protein is CASSFSGLENIQYF.

The chain uses TRBV6-6 and TRBJ2-4, with 8 bases identical to TRBD1. This CDR3 contains 12 residues. The V segment lost 9 bases and the J segment 5 bases; nucleotides outside the gene matches: 3. Germline CDR1 and CDR2: MNHNY and SVGAGI (reference sequence). The CDR3 protein is CASQDRENIQYF. Here the CDR3 DNA reads TGTGCCAGTCAGGACAGGGAAAACATTCAGTACTTC.

The rearrangement links TRBV7-9 to TRBJ2-5; D perhaps matches TRBD2 (7 bases). Trimming cost V 2 bases and J 4 bases, with 11 bases left between them. CDR3 length equals 14 residues. Germline V gives CDR1 SEHNR, CDR2 FQNEAQ (reference sequence). The CDR3 sequence is CASSLSGGRETQYF. The CDR3 DNA reads as TGTGCCAGCAGCTTATCCGGGGGGCGAGAGACCCAGTACTTC.

V is TRBV20-1 and J is TRBJ1-4, with unresolved D. V lost 3 bases and J lost 2, with 13 bases in between. The CDR3 is made up of 15 amino acids. CDR1 is DFQATT and CDR2 is SNEGSKA in the germline V gene (reference sequence). CDR3 sequence (DNA): TGCAGTGCTAGTCGAGCTTCGGGGACTAATGAAAAACTGTTTTTT. This gives the protein CSASRASGTNEKLFF.

The genes are TRBV6-1 and TRBJ2-5; 7 nucleotides align to TRBD1. The CDR3 has 15 residues. Trimming at V came to 2 bases and at J to 5 bases, leaving 8 bases not matched to a gene. Germline V lookup: CDR1 MNHNS, CDR2 SASEGT. The CDR3 nucleotides are TGTGCCAGCAGTGAACTTAACAGGGGTTTCGAGACCCAGTACTTC. This codes for CASSELNRGFETQYF.

The V gene is TRBV13, the J gene TRBJ1-5; D call uncertain. The CDR3 has 14 amino acids. V shed 0 bases and J shed 7 bases, with 10 bases lying between them. Germline V gives CDR1 PRHDT, CDR2 FYEKMQ (reference sequence). The DNA of the CDR3 is TGTGCCAGCAGCTTAGGTTCGGCGGAACAGCCCCAGCATTTT. Encoded protein: CASSLGSAEQPQHF. The whole variable domain, remainder taken from reference TRBV13 and TRBJ1-5, is AAGVIQSPRHLIKEKRETATLKCYPIPRHDTVYWYQQGPGQDPQFLISFYEKMQSDKGSIPDRFSAQQFSDYHSELNMSSLELGDSALYFCASSLGSAEQPQHFGDGTRLSIL.

Turning to this clone: The sample contains more than one DNA sequence encoding this CDR3. This chain links TRBV5-1 with TRBJ2-5; 7 nucleotides match TRBD1. Germline loops: CDR1 SGHRS, CDR2 YFSETQ. The CDR3 runs 14 residues. V lost 0 bases to trimming and J lost 1 base; unmatched junction nucleotides: 0. The CDR3 nucleotides read TGCGCCAGCAGCTTGGGGACAGGCCAAGAGACCCAGTACTTC. It yields the protein CASSLGTGQETQYF.

The chain links TRBV30 to TRBJ2-1; D uncertain. The CDR3 extends over 14 amino acids. Germline V lookup: CDR1 GTSNPN, CDR2 SVGIG (reference sequence). The V and J ends lost 5 bases and 1 base respectively, with 12 bases between them. The CDR3 here is CAWRQEESYNEQFF. DNA for the CDR3: TGTGCCTGGCGTCAGGAAGAATCCTACAATGAGCAGTTCTTC.

The chain uses TRBV5-1 and TRBJ2-6; 7 bases are shared with TRBD1. The CDR3 is 19 amino acids. CDR1 is SGHRS and CDR2 is YFSETQ in the germline V gene. The V and J ends lost 4 bases and 3 bases, in that order; junction bases with no gene match: 16. The CDR3 bases are TGCGCCAGCAGCCCGGGAAGTATCAGGGGGATGAGTGGGGCCAACGTCCTGACTTTC. This codes for CASSPGSIRGMSGANVLTF.

This clone came up a few times. The chain uses TRBV28 and TRBJ2-5, with TRBD2 matching 11 bases. The CDR3 is 15 residues long. CDR1 and CDR2 from the germline V gene are MDHEN and SYDVKM. J was trimmed by 9 bases and V by 2 bases; bases with no gene match: 8. The CDR3 loop is CASSLETSGSLAQYF. As DNA, the CDR3 is TGTGCCAGCAGTTTAGAAACTAGCGGGAGTCTAGCCCAGTACTTC.

The V and J genes are TRBV28 and TRBJ2-3; the match to TRBD2 covers 11 bases. With V trimmed by 6 bases and J by 8 bases, 10 bases remained unmatched. CDR3 length: 15 amino acids. Germline V gene data show CDR1 as MDHEN and CDR2 as SYDVKM. Written as DNA, the CDR3 is TGTGCCAGCAGCCTACTAGCGGGAGAGTCCGGTACGCAGTATTTT. This codes for CASSLLAGESGTQYF.